Sequencing of this T cell receptor (beta chain) was carried out in a study of T cell responses to AZD1222 COVID-19 vaccine. Study results and caveats: Distributed over spike, vaccine-associated CD4 TCRs predominated at 160-218 and 743-854.

The table lists this clone with a few counts. The antigen remains undetermined. Analysis merged second doses at about 4 or about 12 weeks. The table came from immunoSEQ multiplex PCR; TCRdb's copy has only in-frame clones and leaves some out. In the table there are around 78,000 clones, roughly 90% of which are singletons. V lost 4 bases, J lost 4 bases, and 16 bases lay in between. CDR3 length: 15 residues. Germline CDR1 SEHNR, CDR2 FQNEAQ (reference sequence). The specimen was peripheral blood, collected 28 days after the second AZD1222 dose. The chain couples TRBV7-9 to TRBJ1-1; TRBD1 might be the D (6 bases). The sequence was obtained from an adult who received the AZD1222 COVID-19 vaccine. The CDR3 nucleotides read TGTGCCAGCAGCTCCCCTTCGGGGGGCGGCACTGAAGCTTTCTTT. Encoded protein: CASSSPSGGGTEAFF.